This T cell receptor (beta chain) appears in the sequencing data of a study of Graves' ophthalmopathy and Graves' hyperthyroidism. General study findings and limits: The model's ophthalmopathy progression predictions had 55% to 71% sensitivity and less than 75% specificity. Blood also carried most expanded thyroid clonotypes exceeding 0.001 frequency.

Scientists amplified the TCR beta CDR3 regions from RNA transcripts. Following a first-round RT-PCR that used HTBI primers, a second-round multiplex PCR was carried out. TCRdb processed the multiplex PCR reads anew with MiXCR; each CDR3 protein has one entry. The sample includes hundreds of thousands of distinct CDR3 sequences, about 40% of them seen just once. The CDR3 runs 14 residues. J gave up 3 bases and V 4 bases, and 6 bases lay outside the gene matches. Germline loops: CDR1 SGHRS, CDR2 YFSETQ. The PBMCs originated from roughly 10 ml of fresh peripheral blood. As for this clonotype: No antigen is known for it. This may be a read error, as it is one base from a much larger clone.

The sequence came from an adult man with Graves' ophthalmopathy. The sample taken for sequencing was peripheral blood. The chain carries TRBV5-1 and TRBJ1-1; TRBD1 aligns across 7 bases. CDR3 coding DNA: TGCGCCAGCAGCCCGGACAGGCGGGACACTGAAGCTTTCTTT. Amino acid sequence: CASSPDRRDTEAFF.